Following are 17 T cell receptor beta chains from one sample sequenced in a study of T-cell reconstitution after alpha-beta-depleted transplantation in children. Unique molecular identifiers tagged the TCRbeta library. One entry per CDR3 protein results from TCRdb running MiXCR on the PCR reads. This sample yields 400,000 to 500,000 distinct CDR3 sequences, of which roughly a tenth are seen a single time; 4.5% to 7% belongs to the top ten. The sample here was PBMCs from the stem cell graft donor, taken from the stem cell graft. The receptor set was obtained from a human donor who donated a stem cell graft to a child with acute myeloid leukemia.

For this clonotype: At one end, the junction sequence differs from germline, possibly due to a read error. The V call is TRBV12-3 or TRBV12-4, the J call TRBJ2-4; D ambiguous. The CDR3 extends over 19 amino acids. CDR3 protein: CTSSLLDILAADVKNIQYF. The CDR3 region has the DNA TGTACCAGCAGTTTATTAGACATTTTGGCCGCCGACGTCAAAAACATTCAGTACTTC.

This clonotype was seen a few times. A junction end diverges from the germline sequence, so it may reflect a read error. The rearrangement uses TRBV7-7 and TRBJ1-1; D not resolved. Germline lookup yields CDR1 SSHAT and CDR2 FNYEAQ (reference sequence). The CDR3 is 13 residues long. CDR3 in amino acids: CASSLAVHTEAFF. CDR3 sequence (DNA): TGTGCTAGCAGCTTGGCTGTACACACTGAAGCTTTCTTT. Filled out from reference TRBV7-7 and TRBJ1-1, the complete variable domain reads GAGVSQSPRYKVTKRGQDVTLRCDPISSHATLYWYQQALGQGPEFLTYFNYEAQPDKSGLPSDRFSAERPEGSISTLTIQRTEQRDSAMYRCASSLAVHTEAFFGQGTRLTVV.

This clonotype was observed a few times. This chain links TRBV20-1 with TRBJ1-2; D ambiguous. V was cut by 0 bases and J by 4 bases, with 12 bases left in between. The V gene's germline CDR1 is DFQATT and CDR2 SNEGSKA (reference sequence). CDR3 length: 14 residues. CDR3 nucleotide sequence: TGCAGTGCTAGAGATACGGAGAAAATCTATGGCTACACCTTC. It is translated as CSARDTEKIYGYTF.

The chain is built from TRBV7-2 and TRBJ1-5; no clear D. Germline lookup yields CDR1 SGHTA and CDR2 FQGNSA. This CDR3 contains 15 residues. V was trimmed by 1 base and J by 3 bases, leaving 10 bases between them. As DNA, the CDR3 is TGTGCCAGCAGCTTAGGCCGGGAATACAATCAGCCCCAGCATTTT. Protein sequence: CASSLGREYNQPQHF.

The chain links TRBV12-3 or TRBV12-4 to TRBJ2-2, with D possibly matching TRBD1 (6 bases). Between the trimmed V and J ends, which lost 6 bases and 8 bases, there was a span of 19 bases. This CDR3 spans 15 amino acids. The CDR3 spells CASSQITGPSGELFF. CDR3 DNA: TGTGCCAGCAGCCAGATTACAGGGCCCTCGGGGGAGCTGTTTTTT.

The chain has TRBV7-9 and TRBJ2-3, with D uncertain. CDR3 length: 13 amino acids. The V gene lost 5 bases and the J gene lost 10 bases, with 16 bases spanning the gap. Germline V gene data show CDR1 as SEHNR and CDR2 as FQNEAQ (reference sequence). The CDR3 sequence: CASSVTLDGAQYF. The CDR3 DNA reads TGTGCCAGCAGCGTAACCTTGGACGGCGCGCAGTATTTT.

The V call is TRBV7-2, the J call TRBJ2-1; the match to TRBD2 covers 8 bases. The ends lost 5 bases at V and 0 bases at J; junction bases unmatched: 6. The CDR3 is made up of 16 amino acids. The germline CDR1 and CDR2 sequences are SGHTA and FQGNSA. The CDR3, as DNA: TGTGCCAGCAGCCGGTCGGGGGGGAGCTCCTACAATGAGCAGTTCTTC. Amino acid sequence: CASSRSGGSSYNEQFF.

The gene calls are TRBV20-1 and TRBJ2-2; D is perhaps TRBD2 (6 bases). The CDR3 contains 16 residues. Germline CDR1 is DFQATT and CDR2 is SNEGSKA (reference sequence). Trimming stripped 2 bases from V and 1 base from J, with 14 bases between. The CDR3 coding sequence is TGCAGTGCTAGACTCCACTTGGGGGGGAACACCGGGGAGCTGTTTTTT. Its protein is CSARLHLGGNTGELFF.

This clonotype showed up many times. This rearrangement joins TRBV7-2 to TRBJ2-3; D unresolved. Deletions cut 5 bases from V and 2 bases from J, with 11 bases between. This CDR3 comprises 14 residues. The germline CDR1 and CDR2 sequences are SGHTA and FQGNSA. The CDR3 spells CASSPVGLTDTQYF. In DNA, the CDR3 is TGTGCCAGCAGCCCAGTGGGTCTCACAGATACGCAGTATTTT.

This clonotype has at least ten counts. V usage is TRBV4-1 and J usage is TRBJ2-2; 10 bases are a match to TRBD1. The CDR3 sequence is 15 residues long. Germline values: CDR1 MGHRA, CDR2 YSYEKL. V shed 0 bases and J 7 bases; nucleotides not matched to a gene: 2. The chain's CDR3 is CASSQEDRGDGELFF. The CDR3 DNA reads TGCGCCAGCAGCCAAGAGGACAGGGGGGACGGGGAGCTGTTTTTT.

This sequence joins TRBV5-5 and TRBJ1-2, with D maybe TRBD1 (6 bases). Deletions cut 2 bases from V and 0 bases from J, with 11 bases between. There are 15 residues in the CDR3. Germline CDR1 reads SGHKS; CDR2 reads YYEKEE (reference sequence). The CDR3 bases are TGTGCCAGCAGCTTCCGGGACATATCTAACTATGGCTACACCTTC. Its protein is CASSFRDISNYGYTF. The full variable domain, rest sourced from reference TRBV5-5 and TRBJ1-2, is DAGVTQSPTHLIKTRGQQVTLRCSPISGHKSVSWYQQVLGQGPQFIFQYYEKEERGRGNFPDRFSARQFPNYSSELNVNALLLGDSALYLCASSFRDISNYGYTFGSGTRLTVV.

The table lists this clonotype with a few counts. The chain is built from TRBV12-3 or TRBV12-4 and TRBJ2-2, with D possibly TRBD1 on 5 matching bases. V was pared by 2 bases and J by 3 bases, with 7 bases between. The CDR3 contains 14 residues. CDR3 loop: CASSLRGYTGELFF. Written as DNA, the CDR3 is TGTGCCAGCAGTTTAAGGGGTTACACCGGGGAGCTGTTTTTT.

This clonotype has ten or more counts. This sequence joins TRBV7-6 and TRBJ2-7; 7 positions match TRBD2. Germline CDR1 is SGHVS and CDR2 is FNYEAQ. The length of the CDR3 is 14 residues. V was pared by 5 bases and J by 3 bases, with 7 bases of the junction left unmatched. The CDR3 region is CASSLNLAVYEQYF. The CDR3 DNA sequence: TGTGCCAGCAGCCTTAATCTAGCGGTCTACGAGCAGTACTTC.

This clonotype has just a few counts. The chain carries TRBV4-1 and TRBJ2-7; D may match TRBD1 or TRBD2 (5 bases each). The CDR3 has 15 residues. Trimming took 1 base from V and 1 from J, leaving 11 bases between them. Germline V CDR1 and CDR2: MGHRA, YSYEKL. CDR3 residues: CASSQGGGGSYEQYF. CDR3 coding DNA: TGCGCCAGCAGCCAAGGCGGTGGGGGTTCCTACGAGCAGTACTTC.

The V gene is TRBV6-5, the J gene TRBJ2-5; 9 bases line up with TRBD2. J lost 4 bases, V lost 4 bases, and 13 bases had no gene match. Germline values: CDR1 MNHEY, CDR2 SVGAGI. This CDR3 contains 17 residues. The CDR3 is CASSFFGGRAGGETQYF. The CDR3 nucleotides read TGTGCCAGCAGTTTTTTTGGCGGGAGGGCCGGGGGAGAGACCCAGTACTTC.

The chain employs TRBV6-2 or TRBV6-3 and TRBJ2-7; 7 nucleotides agree with TRBD2. Germline CDR1 reads MNHEY; CDR2 reads SVGEGT. CDR3 length: 14 residues. After removal of 5 bases from V and 2 bases from J, the junction contained 6 bases not matched to a gene. The CDR3 DNA follows: TGTGCCAGCAGTCCCACCCGGGGGGCCTACGAGCAGTACGTC. Translating it yields CASSPTRGAYEQYV.

The chain employs TRBV29-1 and TRBJ1-1; TRBD1 is a possible D gene (5 bases). This CDR3 is 14 amino acids long. The V gene lost 3 bases and the J gene lost 4 bases, with 15 bases spanning the gap. Germline CDR1 reads SQVTM; CDR2 reads ANQGSEA. The CDR3 protein is CSVDLGVKSTEAFF. CDR3 DNA sequence: TGCAGCGTTGATTTAGGGGTTAAGAGCACTGAAGCTTTCTTT.